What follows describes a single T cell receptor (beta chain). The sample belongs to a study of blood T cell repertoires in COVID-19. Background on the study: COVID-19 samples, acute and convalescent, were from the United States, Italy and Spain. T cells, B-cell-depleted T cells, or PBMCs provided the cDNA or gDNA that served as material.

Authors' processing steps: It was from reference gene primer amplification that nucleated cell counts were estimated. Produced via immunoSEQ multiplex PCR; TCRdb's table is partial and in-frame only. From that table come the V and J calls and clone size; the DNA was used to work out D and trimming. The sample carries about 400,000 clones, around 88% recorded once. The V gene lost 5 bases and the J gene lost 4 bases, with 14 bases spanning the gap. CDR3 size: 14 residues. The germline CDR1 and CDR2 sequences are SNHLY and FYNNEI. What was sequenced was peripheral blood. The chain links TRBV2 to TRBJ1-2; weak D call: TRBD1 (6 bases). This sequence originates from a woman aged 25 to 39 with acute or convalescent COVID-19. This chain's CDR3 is CASSKQQGSYGYTF. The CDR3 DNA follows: TGTGCCAGCAGTAAACAACAGGGTAGCTATGGCTACACCTTC. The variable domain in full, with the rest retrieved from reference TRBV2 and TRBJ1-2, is EPEVTQTPSHQVTQMGQEVILRCVPISNHLYFYWYRQILGQKVEFLVSFYNNEISEKSEIFDDQFSVERPDGSNFTLKIRSTKLEDSAMYFCASSKQQGSYGYTFGSGTRLTVV.